The next 5 T cell receptor beta chains were all read from a single sample in a study of long-term antiretroviral therapy in people with HIV. The libraries were made with immunoSEQ v3.0 at survey level. Sequencing used immunoSEQ multiplex PCR; TCRdb keeps in-frame clones, though not all of them. The sample has tens of thousands of clones, approximately 80% seen once; the top ten hold about 5.5%. The sequencing used unsorted PBMCs, collected 1.1 years before starting antiretroviral therapy. The receptors come from a woman in her twenties or thirties with HIV.

The genes are TRBV10-3 and TRBJ2-1, with D hard to call. Deletions cut 2 bases from V and 6 bases from J, with 5 bases between. CDR3 length: 12 amino acids. Germline V gene lookup returns CDR1 ENHRY and CDR2 SYGVKD. CDR3 amino acids: CAISENGNEQFF. The CDR3 DNA is TGTGCCATCAGTGAGAACGGCAATGAGCAGTTCTTC.

The chain joins TRBV6-5 to TRBJ1-5; TRBD1 aligns across 9 bases. Trimming at V came to 6 bases and at J to 10 bases, leaving 10 bases not matched to a gene. This CDR3 has 14 amino acids. Germline values: CDR1 MNHEY, CDR2 SVGAGI. CDR3 nucleotides: TGTGCCAGCAGCCAGACAGGGGGAAGAAGACCCCAGCATTTT. It yields the protein CASSQTGGRRPQHF.

The rearrangement links TRBV27 to TRBJ1-5; D not certain. CDR3 length: 15 amino acids. The germline CDR1 and CDR2 sequences are MNHEY and SMNVEV (reference sequence). V gave up 2 bases and J gave up 4 bases, with 12 bases separating them. CDR3 nucleotides: TGTGCCAGCAGTTTAAGAGGGAGGGAGAATCAGCCCCAGCATTTT. Its protein is CASSLRGRENQPQHF.

This sequence joins TRBV4-1 and TRBJ2-7; perhaps TRBD2 as D (5 bases). Germline V lookup: CDR1 MGHRA, CDR2 YSYEKL. The V end was cut by 4 bases, the J end by 2 bases, with 12 bases between. The CDR3 totals 14 residues. The CDR3 sequence is CASSLTVGTYEQYF. The CDR3 nucleotides are TGCGCCAGCAGCCTTACGGTCGGGACCTACGAGCAGTACTTC.

The J gene is TRBJ2-7, the V gene TRBV11-2, with a possible D match to TRBD1 (5 bases). V lost 5 bases and J lost 0, with 11 bases in between. The CDR3 has 14 amino acids. Germline loops: CDR1 SGHAT, CDR2 FQNNGV. CDR3 in DNA: TGTGCCAGCAGCCTTGGACATCTCTCCTACGAGCAGTACGTC. Protein: CASSLGHLSYEQYV.